These 15 T cell receptor beta chains were sequenced from one sample in a study of blood T cells in healthy people across ages. Together with a sample-barcoded 5' primer, a J-beta primer mix was included in a second PCR lasting roughly 6 to 12 cycles. TCRdb analysed the 5' RACE reads with MiXCR anew, one entry per CDR3 protein. In the table there are 1.5 million to 2 million distinct CDR3 sequences, about 30% of which are singletons. Sequenced input: blood. These receptors came from a young woman in good health.

This clonotype was counted only a few times. The chain links TRBV2 to TRBJ1-5; weak D call: TRBD1 (5 bases). The CDR3 runs 15 residues. Germline V gene sequence: CDR1 SNHLY, CDR2 FYNNEI. Deletions cut 2 bases from V and 3 bases from J, with 11 bases between. The CDR3 here is CASSETRQINQPQHF. As DNA, the CDR3 is TGTGCCAGCAGTGAAACTAGACAGATCAATCAGCCCCAGCATTTT.

This chain uses TRBV30 with TRBJ1-2; possibly TRBD1 for D (6 bases). The V gene lost 4 bases and the J gene lost 8 bases, with 14 bases spanning the gap. The CDR3 has 12 amino acids. The germline CDR1 and CDR2 sequences are GTSNPN and SVGIG (reference sequence). CDR3 amino acids: CAWKQGVRGYTF. For the CDR3, the DNA is TGTGCCTGGAAACAGGGAGTTCGAGGCTACACCTTC. Full variable domain (missing parts from reference TRBV30 and TRBJ1-2): SQTIHQWPATLVQPVGSPLSLECTVEGTSNPNLYWYRQAAGRGLQLLFYSVGIGQISSEVPQNLSASRPQDRQFILSSKKLLLSDSGFYLCAWKQGVRGYTFGSGTRLTVV.

The chain is built from TRBV7-2 and TRBJ1-1; no clear D gene. Germline-derived CDR1 and CDR2 are SGHTA and FQGNSA. CDR3 length: 14 amino acids. The V end lost 0 bases, the J end lost 5 bases, and 10 bases lay between the germline ends. The CDR3 sequence is CASSLADVGTEAFF. The DNA for the CDR3 is TGTGCCAGCAGCTTAGCGGATGTTGGGACTGAAGCTTTCTTT.

This clonotype has more than one count but fewer than ten. This chain's CDR3 is CATSDGPGTNTEAFF. The CDR3 region has the DNA TGTGCCACCAGTGATGGGCCAGGGACGAACACTGAAGCTTTCTTT. The J gene is TRBJ1-1, the V gene TRBV24-1, with D perhaps TRBD1 (5 bases). Trimming cost V 3 bases and J 1 base, with 11 bases left between them. CDR1 KGHDR and CDR2 SFDVKD come from the germline V gene. The CDR3 contains 15 residues.

In regard to this clonotype: One base away lies a much larger clone, so this may be a sequencing read error. The genes are TRBV6-1 and TRBJ2-1, with 7 nucleotides matching TRBD2. This CDR3 has 15 amino acids. Germline-derived CDR1 and CDR2 are MNHNS and SASEGT. Trimming cost V 4 bases and J 3 bases; bases outside gene matches: 6. The CDR3: CASSARAGLYNEQFF. Written as DNA, the CDR3 is TGTGCCAGCAGTGCACGAGCGGGACTCTACAATGAGCAGTTCTTC.

In its sample, this clonotype was seen a few times. The rearrangement uses TRBV4-3 and TRBJ1-2, with TRBD1 identical over 11 bases. Germline values: CDR1 LGHNA, CDR2 YSLEER. The CDR3 is 17 amino acids. V shed 1 base and J 7 bases; nucleotides not matched to a gene: 11. CDR3 in amino acids: CASSQGPGTGGSSGYTF. DNA for the CDR3: TGCGCCAGCAGCCAAGGCCCCGGGACAGGGGGTTCTAGTGGCTACACCTTC.

This clonotype has more than one count but fewer than ten. V gene TRBV28 combines with J gene TRBJ2-3, with a tentative D call TRBD2 (6 bases). The CDR3 loop spans 14 amino acids. The V end lost 1 base, the J end lost 5 bases, and 10 bases lay between the germline ends. Germline CDR1 and CDR2: MDHEN and SYDVKM. CDR3 coding DNA: TGTGCCAGCAGTTTATTGAGGGGAGGAGATACGCAGTATTTT. This encodes CASSLLRGGDTQYF.

As concerns this clonotype: The junction and the germline gene differ at one end; a read error may be behind it. The gene calls are TRBV12-3 or TRBV12-4 and TRBJ2-3; possibly TRBD2 for D (7 bases). The CDR3 runs to 13 residues. CDR3 sequence: CASSLITRGGQYF. The CDR3 coding sequence is TGTGCCAGTAGTTTAATAACAAGGGGGGGGCAGTATTTT.

This clonotype was picked up many times. V usage is TRBV6-5 and J usage is TRBJ1-2; tentatively, D is TRBD1 (6 bases). The CDR3 contains 12 residues. V lost 6 bases to trimming and J lost 8 bases, with 13 bases between them. The V gene's germline CDR1 is MNHEY and CDR2 SVGAGI. CDR3 nucleotide sequence: TGTGCCAGCAGCCAACAGGGTTGGGGCTACACCTTC. Translating gives CASSQQGWGYTF.

The chain employs TRBV7-2 and TRBJ2-1; TRBD2 matches at 8 bases. The CDR3 has 16 amino acids. Germline CDR1 SGHTA, CDR2 FQGNSA. Losses at the gene ends were 6 bases for V and 5 bases for J; bases not matched to a gene: 12. The CDR3 bases are TGTGCCAGCAGTAGTGTTCCGCGGGGGGATCACAATGAGCAGTTCTTC. It codes for CASSSVPRGDHNEQFF.

Comments on this clonotype: This may come from a read error, since a much larger clone is one base off. The chain combines TRBV20-1 with TRBJ2-3; no clear D gene. The CDR3 extends over 13 amino acids. Germline CDR1 is DFQATT and CDR2 is SNEGSKA (reference sequence). Trimming shortened V by 5 bases and J by 1 base, and 10 bases separated the two germline ends. The CDR3 region is CSAWAVGTDTQYF. The CDR3 region has the DNA TGCAGTGCTTGGGCTGTGGGCACAGATACGCAGTATTTT.

This clonotype has ten or more counts. The chain couples TRBV20-1 to TRBJ1-2; TRBD1 might be the D (5 bases). Between the trimmed V and J ends, which lost 3 bases and 8 bases, there was a span of 13 bases. Germline CDR1 DFQATT, CDR2 SNEGSKA (reference sequence). The CDR3 has 12 amino acids. In DNA, the CDR3 is TGCAGTGCTAGCGGGACGGAGGGAGGCTACACCTTC. Protein product: CSASGTEGGYTF.

The table lists this clonotype with many counts. The V and J genes are TRBV29-1 and TRBJ2-5; 11 bases match TRBD2. From germline, CDR1 is SQVTM and CDR2 ANQGSEA. The CDR3 runs to 14 residues. V shed 6 bases, J shed 4 bases, and the junction held 7 bases outside the gene matches. CDR3 bases: TGCAGCGTCTCCGGGACTAGCGGACTAGAGACCCAGTACTTC. This sequence encodes CSVSGTSGLETQYF.

Details on this clonotype: Given a much more abundant clone one base away, this may be a read error. The chain couples TRBV29-1 to TRBJ1-2; 7 positions agree with TRBD1. V dropped 4 bases and J dropped 8; count of bases not matched to a gene: 10. The CDR3 is 13 residues long. Germline assignment: CDR1 SQVTM and CDR2 ANQGSEA. In DNA form, the CDR3 reads TGCAGCGTTGGCGGACAGGCCCAAACGGGCTACACCTTC. Translated: CSVGGQAQTGYTF. The full variable domain, completed using reference TRBV29-1 and TRBJ1-2, is SAVISQKPSRDICQRGTSLTIQCQVDSQVTMMFWYRQQPGQSLTLIATANQGSEATYESGFVIDKFPISRPNLTFSTLTVSNMSPEDSSIYLCSVGGQAQTGYTFGSGTRLTVV.

V and J are TRBV20-1 and TRBJ1-4; D may be TRBD1 (5 bases). Trimming pared 3 bases from V and 5 bases from J, leaving 16 bases between. CDR1 is DFQATT, CDR2 SNEGSKA, per germline (reference sequence). The CDR3 is 15 amino acids. CDR3 residues: CSASEPQAGNEKLFF. The CDR3 coding sequence is TGCAGTGCTAGCGAACCCCAGGCAGGGAATGAAAAACTGTTTTTT.